One T cell receptor beta chain is described in this entry. The antigen is undetermined. The data stem from a study of cytomegalovirus exposure and HLA in healthy donors. Background on the study: HLA-typed donors were the source of approximately 88 million unique TCRs held in an early data release.

The primer mix had 60 Vbeta and 13 Jbeta primers. The table came from immunoSEQ multiplex PCR; TCRdb's copy has only in-frame clones and leaves some out. This sample has roughly 69,000 clones, with roughly 70% found just once. The V gene's germline CDR1 is SGHVS and CDR2 FQNEAQ. V trimming: 3 bases; J trimming: 8 bases; junction bases outside the gene matches: 9. The CDR3 is made up of 16 amino acids. The study, taken as a whole, reports: Later on, an analysis tied about 17,000 TCR beta sequences to HLA alleles at 0.05 false discovery rate. Reports indicated that the classifier achieved high specificity and sensitivity in diagnosing cytomegalovirus status. Fewer N-insertions (relative to the roughly 670-donor mean) were reportedly seen in an Asian-associated ancestry cluster in a later analysis.

Sequenced sample: PBMCs. This TCR came from a male donor in good health and CMV-seropositive. This chain uses TRBV7-8 with TRBJ2-1; 11 bases are shared with TRBD2. In DNA form, the CDR3 reads TGTGCCAGCAGCTTGGAGCTAGCGGGGGGTAACGATGAGCAGTTCTTC. It translates to CASSLELAGGNDEQFF.